Shown below are 20 T cell receptor beta chains from a single sample sequenced in a study of blood T cells in healthy people across ages. Primers used in a second PCR of about 7 to 12 cycles were a sample-barcoded 5' primer and a J-beta primer mix. One entry per CDR3 protein, called by TCRdb with MiXCR from the 5' RACE reads. The profile shows almost 800,000 distinct CDR3 sequences, 58% of them singletons. Sequenced sample: blood. The origin of the receptors is a man aged 25-45 years in good health.

The chain links TRBV7-2 to TRBJ2-5; TRBD2 matches 9 bases. V lost 0 bases to trimming and J lost 5 bases; unmatched junction nucleotides: 10. CDR3 length: 17 amino acids. Germline V lookup: CDR1 SGHTA, CDR2 FQGNSA. The CDR3 sequence: CASSLASGLAGLETQYF. CDR3 coding DNA: TGTGCCAGCAGCTTAGCCTCGGGGCTAGCGGGGCTTGAGACCCAGTACTTC.

The table lists this clonotype with a few counts. This sequence joins TRBV29-1 and TRBJ2-1; 7 bases line up with TRBD2. Trimming cost V 6 bases and J 6 bases; bases outside gene matches: 8. The germline V gene has CDR1 SQVTM and CDR2 ANQGSEA. The CDR3 extends over 13 amino acids. CDR3 sequence: CSVWASGFNEQFF. Written as DNA, the CDR3 is TGCAGCGTCTGGGCTAGCGGATTCAATGAGCAGTTCTTC.

The rearrangement links TRBV7-2 to TRBJ2-6; 7 nucleotides align to TRBD1. CDR1 is SGHTA, CDR2 FQGNSA, per germline. The CDR3 covers 14 residues. CDR3 protein: CAMKGASGANVLTF. The CDR3 coding sequence is TGTGCGATGAAGGGGGCTTCTGGGGCCAACGTCCTGACTTTC.

The J gene is TRBJ1-2, the V gene TRBV25-1; 8 bases line up with TRBD1. Germline assignment: CDR1 MGHDK and CDR2 SYGVNS. The length of the CDR3 is 14 residues. The V and J ends lost 3 bases and 4 bases, in that order; junction bases with no gene match: 4. CDR3 DNA: TGTGCCAGCAGTGATGGACAGGGACCCTATGGCTACACCTTC. As protein: CASSDGQGPYGYTF.

This clonotype was counted a few times. V and J are TRBV29-1 and TRBJ2-5, with TRBD1 identical over 7 bases. The germline gives CDR1 SQVTM, CDR2 ANQGSEA. CDR3 length equals 12 residues. The V gene end was trimmed by 4 bases and the J gene end by 11 bases; junction bases not matched to a gene: 10. The CDR3 bases are TGCAGCGTTGCGACAGGGAGAGGTGAGCAGTACTTC. Protein: CSVATGRGEQYF.

CDR3 sequence: CAISESPFDSPLHF. CDR3 in DNA: TGTGCCATCAGTGAGTCCCCATTCGATTCACCCCTCCACTTT. The chain employs TRBV10-3 and TRBJ1-6; D gene unclear. Trimming shortened V by 0 bases and J by 8 bases, and 8 bases separated the two germline ends. CDR3 length: 14 amino acids. Germline CDR1 and CDR2: ENHRY and SYGVKD.

V gene TRBV7-2 combines with J gene TRBJ2-1, with D perhaps TRBD1 (6 bases). The tail of the sequence fits TRBJ2-7 better, so the J call may be wrong. This CDR3 contains 14 residues. Germline CDR1 SGHTA, CDR2 FQGNSA. CDR3 in amino acids: CASSLSIGDNEQYF. DNA for the CDR3: TGTGCCAGCAGCTTATCTATAGGGGACAATGAGCAGTACTTC.

The rearrangement joins TRBV7-9 to TRBJ2-3, with 13 bases that match TRBD2. Germline CDR1 SEHNR, CDR2 FQNEAQ (reference sequence). The V segment lost 4 bases and the J segment 0 bases; nucleotides outside the gene matches: 4. There are 17 residues in the CDR3. The CDR3 nucleotides read TGTGCCAGCAGCTACAGGACTAGCGGGAGTAGCACAGATACGCAGTATTTT. Translated: CASSYRTSGSSTDTQYF.

V usage is TRBV29-1 and J usage is TRBJ1-1; 10 bases agree with TRBD1. The J segment lost 7 bases and the V segment lost 4 bases, leaving 3 bases of the junction unmatched. The CDR3 length is 12 residues. Germline-derived CDR1 and CDR2 are SQVTM and ANQGSEA. CDR3 region: CSVAWTGGEAFF. In nucleotides, the CDR3 is TGCAGCGTTGCCTGGACAGGGGGTGAAGCTTTCTTT.

This clonotype has only a few counts. V and J are TRBV12-3 or TRBV12-4 and TRBJ2-2; D is perhaps TRBD1 (8 bases). The germline V and J ends were trimmed by 6 bases and 4 bases, with 18 bases remaining between them. The CDR3 consists of 16 residues. The CDR3 loop reads CASSDSTGGGTGELFF. Here the CDR3 DNA reads TGTGCCAGCAGCGATAGTACAGGGGGGGGCACCGGGGAGCTGTTTTTT.

This clonotype was detected only a few times. The chain carries TRBV7-2 and TRBJ2-5; perhaps D is TRBD1 or TRBD2 (5 bases each). Looked up from germline, CDR1 is SGHTA and CDR2 is FQGNSA. CDR3 length: 16 amino acids. Deletions cut 1 base from V and 1 base from J, with 13 bases between. Here the CDR3 DNA reads TGTGCCAGCAGCTTAGGGCCTATTGGGGGCCAAGAGACCCAGTACTTC. Translated, it gives CASSLGPIGGQETQYF. Looking up the rest from reference TRBV7-2 and TRBJ2-5 gives the full variable domain: GAGVSQSPSNKVTEKGKDVELRCDPISGHTALYWYRQSLGQGLEFLIYFQGNSAPDKSGLPSDRFSAERTGGSVSTLTIQRTQQEDSAVYLCASSLGPIGGQETQYFGPGTRLLVL.

There are many counts of this clonotype. The chain employs TRBV20-1 and TRBJ2-7, with D unresolved. Germline lookup yields CDR1 DFQATT and CDR2 SNEGSKA (reference sequence). The length of the CDR3 is 10 residues. Trimming pared 4 bases from V and 3 bases from J, leaving 4 bases between. The DNA of the CDR3 is TGCAGTGCTAACGGCTACGAGCAGTACTTC. The encoded protein is CSANGYEQYF.

Notes on this clonotype: A read error may account for a junction end that differs from germline. The V gene is TRBV30, the J gene TRBJ2-7; no definite D call. From germline, CDR1 is GTSNPN and CDR2 SVGIG (reference sequence). This CDR3 region has 12 residues. The CDR3 DNA is TGTACCTGCAGACGGAGCTCCTACGAGCAGTACTTC. It specifies CTCRRSSYEQYF.

In its sample, this clonotype was seen once. The V call is TRBV15, the J call TRBJ2-7; D not resolved. CDR3 size: 12 residues. Germline CDR1 LNHNV, CDR2 YYDKDF (reference sequence). With 4 bases removed from V and 4 bases from J, the gap between germline ends came to 8 bases. The CDR3 spells CATSNRNYEQYF. CDR3 nucleotide sequence: TGTGCCACCAGCAACCGAAATTACGAGCAGTACTTC.

The chain joins TRBV6-5 to TRBJ1-4; TRBD1 matches at 10 bases. The CDR3 runs 13 residues. Germline V gene sequence: CDR1 MNHEY, CDR2 SVGAGI. J gave up 6 bases and V 6 bases, and 1 base lay outside the gene matches. The CDR3 loop reads CASRGQGYEKLFF. CDR3 DNA sequence: TGTGCCAGCAGGGGACAGGGGTATGAAAAACTGTTTTTT.

This rearrangement joins TRBV20-1 to TRBJ1-1; D ambiguous. CDR3 length: 11 amino acids. CDR1 is DFQATT, CDR2 SNEGSKA, per germline (reference sequence). Trimming stripped 3 bases from V and 4 bases from J, with 6 bases between. CDR3 loop: CSARGSTEAFF. The CDR3 DNA follows: TGCAGTGCTAGGGGATCCACTGAAGCTTTCTTT.

The V and J genes are TRBV7-2 and TRBJ2-1; 7 bases fit TRBD2. The CDR3 contains 15 residues. Germline V CDR1 and CDR2: SGHTA, FQGNSA. Unmatched junction bases numbered 8, after V lost 3 bases and J lost 6 bases. The CDR3 region has the DNA TGTGCCAGCAGCTTCTCTAGCGGAGGACCCAATGAGCAGTTCTTC. Translated: CASSFSSGGPNEQFF.

To note about this clonotype: At one boundary the junction diverges from the germline segment, which might be a read error. This sequence joins TRBV11-2 and TRBJ2-5; 10 bases align to TRBD2. The DNA end is more similar to TRBJ2-7, so the J call may be wrong. The germline CDR1 and CDR2 sequences are SGHAT and FQNNGV. CDR3 size: 16 residues. The CDR3 region is CVSSSVAGGAGYEQYF. The CDR3 DNA reads as TGTGTCAGCAGCTCCGTAGCGGGGGGCGCCGGATACGAGCAGTACTTC.

V is TRBV29-1 and J is TRBJ2-3; 11 bases match TRBD1. From germline, CDR1 is SQVTM and CDR2 ANQGSEA. With 6 bases clipped from V and 6 bases from J, the junction kept 2 bases outside the gene matches. The CDR3 loop spans 12 amino acids. CDR3 residues: CSVGQGADTQYF. The CDR3 DNA follows: TGCAGCGTCGGACAGGGGGCTGATACGCAGTATTTT.

The chain combines TRBV7-9 with TRBJ2-1; D possibly corresponds to TRBD2 (6 bases). V lost 1 base and J lost 4, with 17 bases in between. This CDR3 is built from 17 residues. From germline, CDR1 is SEHNR and CDR2 FQNEAQ (reference sequence). For the CDR3, the DNA is TGTGCCAGCAGCTTAGTAAGGGCGGGGAGAGGGTACAATGAGCAGTTCTTC. Protein: CASSLVRAGRGYNEQFF.